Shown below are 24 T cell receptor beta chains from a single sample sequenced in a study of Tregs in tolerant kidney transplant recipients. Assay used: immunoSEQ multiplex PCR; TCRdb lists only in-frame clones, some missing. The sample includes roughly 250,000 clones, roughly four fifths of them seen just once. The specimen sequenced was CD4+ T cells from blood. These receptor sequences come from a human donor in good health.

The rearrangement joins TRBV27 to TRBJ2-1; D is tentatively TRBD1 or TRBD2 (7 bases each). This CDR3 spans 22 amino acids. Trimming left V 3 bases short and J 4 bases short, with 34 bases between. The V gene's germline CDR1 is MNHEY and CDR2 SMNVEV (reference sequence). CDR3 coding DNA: TGTGCCAGCAGTTTTTCCAGGGGGGCGTTAAGGGACTATCGCAGGACATACAATGAGCAGTTCTTC. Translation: CASSFSRGALRDYRRTYNEQFF.

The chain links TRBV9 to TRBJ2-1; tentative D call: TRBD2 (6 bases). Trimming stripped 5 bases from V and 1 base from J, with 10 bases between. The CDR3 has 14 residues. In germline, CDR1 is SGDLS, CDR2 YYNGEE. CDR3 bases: TGTGCCAGCAGACCCGCGGGGTCCTACAATGAGCAGTTCTTC. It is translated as CASRPAGSYNEQFF. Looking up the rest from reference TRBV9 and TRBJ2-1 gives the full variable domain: DSGVTQTPKHLITATGQRVTLRCSPRSGDLSVYWYQQSLDQGLQFLIQYYNGEERAKGNILERFSAQQFPDLHSELNLSSLELGDSALYFCASRPAGSYNEQFFGPGTRLTVL.

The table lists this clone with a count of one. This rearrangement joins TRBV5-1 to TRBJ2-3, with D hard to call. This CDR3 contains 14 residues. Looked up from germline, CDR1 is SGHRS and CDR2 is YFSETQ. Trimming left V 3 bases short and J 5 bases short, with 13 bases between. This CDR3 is CASSSQGLGDTQYF. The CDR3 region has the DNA TGCGCCAGCAGCTCCCAAGGGTTGGGAGATACGCAGTATTTT.

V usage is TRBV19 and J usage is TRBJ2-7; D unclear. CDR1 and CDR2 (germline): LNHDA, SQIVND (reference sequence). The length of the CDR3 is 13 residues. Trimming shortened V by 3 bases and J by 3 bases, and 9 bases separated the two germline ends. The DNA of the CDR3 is TGTGCCAGTAGTATGGCACAGCTCTACGAGCAGTACTTC. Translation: CASSMAQLYEQYF.

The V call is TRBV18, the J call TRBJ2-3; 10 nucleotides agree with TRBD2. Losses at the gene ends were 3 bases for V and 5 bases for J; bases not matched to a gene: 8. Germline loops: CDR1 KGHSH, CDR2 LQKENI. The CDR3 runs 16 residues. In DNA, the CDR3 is TGTGCCAGCTCACCTCTAGCGGGAGCTTTGCAAGATACGCAGTATTTT. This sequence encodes CASSPLAGALQDTQYF.

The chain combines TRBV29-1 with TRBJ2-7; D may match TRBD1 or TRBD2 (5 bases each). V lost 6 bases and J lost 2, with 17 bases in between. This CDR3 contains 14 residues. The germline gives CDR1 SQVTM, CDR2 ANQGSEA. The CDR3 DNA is TGCAGCGTAACAATGGGGACCTATCCCTACGAGCAGTACTTC. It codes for CSVTMGTYPYEQYF.

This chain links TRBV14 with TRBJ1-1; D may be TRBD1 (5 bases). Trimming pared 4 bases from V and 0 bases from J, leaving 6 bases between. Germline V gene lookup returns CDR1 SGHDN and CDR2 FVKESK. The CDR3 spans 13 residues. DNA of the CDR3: TGTGCCAGCAGCCTACAGGTGAACACTGAAGCTTTCTTT. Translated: CASSLQVNTEAFF.

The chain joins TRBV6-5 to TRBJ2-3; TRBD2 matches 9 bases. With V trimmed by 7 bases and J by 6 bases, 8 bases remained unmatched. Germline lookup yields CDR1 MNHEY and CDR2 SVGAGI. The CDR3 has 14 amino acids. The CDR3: CASKWAGGGDTQYF. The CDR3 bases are TGTGCCAGCAAATGGGCGGGAGGGGGCGATACGCAGTATTTT.

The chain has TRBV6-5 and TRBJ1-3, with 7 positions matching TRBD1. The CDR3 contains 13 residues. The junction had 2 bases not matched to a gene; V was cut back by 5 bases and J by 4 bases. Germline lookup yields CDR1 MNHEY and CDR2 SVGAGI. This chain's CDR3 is CASSKDRGNTIYF. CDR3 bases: TGTGCCAGCAGTAAGGACAGGGGAAACACCATATATTTT.

The CDR3 loop reads CASSLAPGVAVDQYF. CDR3 DNA sequence: TGCGCCAGCAGCTTGGCCCCGGGGGTGGCAGTGGACCAGTACTTC. V is TRBV5-1 and J is TRBJ2-5; D is possibly TRBD2 (6 bases). The V and J ends lost 0 bases and 10 bases respectively, with 19 bases between them. Looked up from germline, CDR1 is SGHRS and CDR2 is YFSETQ. The CDR3 extends over 15 amino acids.

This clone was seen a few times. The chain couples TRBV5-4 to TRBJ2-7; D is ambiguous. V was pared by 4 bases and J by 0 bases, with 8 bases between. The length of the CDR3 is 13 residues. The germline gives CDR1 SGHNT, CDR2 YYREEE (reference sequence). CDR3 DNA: TGTGCCAGCAGCCGGATGTACTCCTACGAGCAGTACTTC. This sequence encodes CASSRMYSYEQYF.

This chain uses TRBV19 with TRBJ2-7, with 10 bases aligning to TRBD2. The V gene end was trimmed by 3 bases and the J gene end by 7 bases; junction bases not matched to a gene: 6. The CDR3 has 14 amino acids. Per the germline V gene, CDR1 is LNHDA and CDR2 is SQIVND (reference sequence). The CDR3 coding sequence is TGTGCCAGTAGTATGGGACTAGCGTCCGGAGAGCAGTACTTC. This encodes CASSMGLASGEQYF. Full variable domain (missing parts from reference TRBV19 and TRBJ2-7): DGGITQSPKYLFRKEGQNVTLSCEQNLNHDAMYWYRQDPGQGLRLIYYSQIVNDFQKGDIAEGYSVSREKKESFPLTVTSAQKNPTAFYLCASSMGLASGEQYFGPGTRLTVT.

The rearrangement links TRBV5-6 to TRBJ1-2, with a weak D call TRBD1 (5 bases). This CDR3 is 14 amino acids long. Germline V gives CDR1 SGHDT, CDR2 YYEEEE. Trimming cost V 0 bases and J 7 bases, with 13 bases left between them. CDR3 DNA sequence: TGTGCCAGCAGCTTGGGGGGACGGCTCTCTGGCTACACCTTC. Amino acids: CASSLGGRLSGYTF.

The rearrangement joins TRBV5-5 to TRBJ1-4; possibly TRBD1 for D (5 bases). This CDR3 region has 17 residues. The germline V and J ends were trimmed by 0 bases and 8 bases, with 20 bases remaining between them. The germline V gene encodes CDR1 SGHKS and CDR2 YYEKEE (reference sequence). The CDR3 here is CASSLVGQGGTGEKLFF. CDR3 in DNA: TGTGCCAGCAGCTTGGTTGGGCAGGGTGGTACCGGAGAAAAACTGTTTTTT.

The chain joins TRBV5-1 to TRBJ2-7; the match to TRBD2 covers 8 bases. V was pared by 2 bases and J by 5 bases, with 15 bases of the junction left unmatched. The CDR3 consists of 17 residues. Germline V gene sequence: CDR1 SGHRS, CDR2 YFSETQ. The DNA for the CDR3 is TGCGCCAGCAGCTTTAGCGGGGCAGGCAGGATGGCCGACGAGCAGTACTTC. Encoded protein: CASSFSGAGRMADEQYF. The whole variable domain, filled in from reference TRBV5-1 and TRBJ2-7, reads KAGVTQTPRYLIKTRGQQVTLSCSPISGHRSVSWYQQTPGQGLQFLFEYFSETQRNKGNFPGRFSGRQFSNSRSEMNVSTLELGDSALYLCASSFSGAGRMADEQYFGPGTRLTVT.

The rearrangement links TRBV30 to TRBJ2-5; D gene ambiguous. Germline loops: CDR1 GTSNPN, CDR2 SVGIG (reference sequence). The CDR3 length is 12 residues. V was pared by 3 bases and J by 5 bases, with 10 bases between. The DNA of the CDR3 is TGTGCCTGGAGCACGCGGCTGGAGACCCAGTACTTC. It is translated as CAWSTRLETQYF.

Written as DNA, the CDR3 is TGTGCCAGCAGCTTGGGGCAGGCGAACACTGAAGCTTTCTTT. Amino acids: CASSLGQANTEAFF. The chain joins TRBV7-3 to TRBJ1-1, with D perhaps matching TRBD1 (5 bases). The CDR3 spans 14 residues. V lost 3 bases and J 1 base, leaving 9 bases between the germline ends. Germline assignment: CDR1 SGHTA and CDR2 FQGTGA.

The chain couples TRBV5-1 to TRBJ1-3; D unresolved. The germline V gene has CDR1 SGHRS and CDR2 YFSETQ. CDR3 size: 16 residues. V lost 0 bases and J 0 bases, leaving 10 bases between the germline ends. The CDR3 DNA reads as TGCGCCAGCAGCTTGGATTTGGGATACTCTGGAAACACCATATATTTT. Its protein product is CASSLDLGYSGNTIYF.

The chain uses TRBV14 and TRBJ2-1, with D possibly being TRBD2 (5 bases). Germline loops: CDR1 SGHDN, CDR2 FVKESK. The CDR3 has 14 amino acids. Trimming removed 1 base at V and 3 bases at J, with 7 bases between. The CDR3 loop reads CASSQASLYNEQFF. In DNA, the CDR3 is TGTGCCAGCAGCCAAGCTAGCCTCTACAATGAGCAGTTCTTC.

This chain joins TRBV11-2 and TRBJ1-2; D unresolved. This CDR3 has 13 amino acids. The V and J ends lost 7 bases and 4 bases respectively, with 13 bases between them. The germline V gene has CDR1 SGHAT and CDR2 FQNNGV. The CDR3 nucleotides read TGTGCCAGCACCATAGAAGGGCGCTATGGCTACACCTTC. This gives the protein CASTIEGRYGYTF.

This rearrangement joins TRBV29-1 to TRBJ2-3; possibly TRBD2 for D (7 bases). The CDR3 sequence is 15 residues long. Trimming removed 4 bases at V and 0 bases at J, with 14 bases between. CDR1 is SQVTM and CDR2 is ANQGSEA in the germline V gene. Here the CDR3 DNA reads TGCAGCGTTGTAGGGGGGAGGGCTAGCACAGATACGCAGTATTTT. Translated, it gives CSVVGGRASTDTQYF.

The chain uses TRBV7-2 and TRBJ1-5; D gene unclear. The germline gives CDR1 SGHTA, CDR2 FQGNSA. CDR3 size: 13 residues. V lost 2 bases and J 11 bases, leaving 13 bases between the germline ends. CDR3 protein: CASSLHGDGAQHF. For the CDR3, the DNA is TGTGCCAGCAGCTTACATGGGGATGGGGCCCAGCATTTT.

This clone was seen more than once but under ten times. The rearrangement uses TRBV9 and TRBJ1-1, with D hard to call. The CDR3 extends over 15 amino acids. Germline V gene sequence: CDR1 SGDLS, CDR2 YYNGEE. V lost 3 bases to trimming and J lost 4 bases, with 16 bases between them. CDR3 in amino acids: CASSGPTGEGTEAFF. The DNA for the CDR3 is TGTGCCAGCAGCGGCCCCACGGGTGAAGGCACTGAAGCTTTCTTT.

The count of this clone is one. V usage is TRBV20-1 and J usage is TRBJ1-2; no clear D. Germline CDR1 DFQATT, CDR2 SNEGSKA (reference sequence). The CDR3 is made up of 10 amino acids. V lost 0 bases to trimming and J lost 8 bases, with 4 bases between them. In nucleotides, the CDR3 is TGCAGTGCTAGAGAGGGAGGCTACACCTTC. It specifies CSAREGGYTF.